The clone carrying this T cell receptor beta chain was recorded only once. The sample originates from a study of OX40 agonist ivuxolimab in advanced cancers. In the study overall: At 82.7% male, the cohort had a mean age of about 60 years, ranging from about 23 to 79. Of the participants, approximately 44% had some prior anti-PD-1, anti-PD-L1 or anti-CTLA-4 therapy, which was allowed.

V gave up 0 bases and J gave up 1 base; unmatched junction bases: 5. CDR3 size: 16 residues. Germline CDR1 and CDR2: SGHRS and YFSETQ. The cohort excluded patients with autoimmune disease history or systemic immunosuppression. Sequenced by immunoSEQ multiplex PCR; TCRdb stores in-frame clones only, minus some. The top ten hold approximately 0.2% of the sample, which has some 99,000 clones, 94% seen once. The chain combines TRBV5-1 with TRBJ2-3; 7 bases map to TRBD2. The sequencing used CD4+ or CD8+ T cells sorted from blood, collected in a trial of the OX40 agonist ivuxolimab. The TCR was taken from an adult with an advanced solid tumor such as melanoma, head and neck, liver or kidney cancer. CDR3 region: CASSLGLADRTDTQYF. CDR3 coding DNA: TGCGCCAGCAGCTTGGGACTAGCCGACCGCACAGATACGCAGTATTTT.